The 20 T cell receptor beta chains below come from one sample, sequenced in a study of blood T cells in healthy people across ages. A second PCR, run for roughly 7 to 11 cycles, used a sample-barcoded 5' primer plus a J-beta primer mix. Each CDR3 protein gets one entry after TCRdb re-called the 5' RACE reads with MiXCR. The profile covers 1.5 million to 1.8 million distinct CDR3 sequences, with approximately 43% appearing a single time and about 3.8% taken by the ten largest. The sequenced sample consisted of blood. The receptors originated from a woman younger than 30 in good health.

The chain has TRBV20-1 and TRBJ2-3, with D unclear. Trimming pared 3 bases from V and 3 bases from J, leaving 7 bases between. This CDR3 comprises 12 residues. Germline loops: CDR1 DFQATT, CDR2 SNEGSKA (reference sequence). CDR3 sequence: CSARVGTDTQYF. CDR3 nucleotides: TGCAGTGCTAGGGTGGGAACAGATACGCAGTATTTT.

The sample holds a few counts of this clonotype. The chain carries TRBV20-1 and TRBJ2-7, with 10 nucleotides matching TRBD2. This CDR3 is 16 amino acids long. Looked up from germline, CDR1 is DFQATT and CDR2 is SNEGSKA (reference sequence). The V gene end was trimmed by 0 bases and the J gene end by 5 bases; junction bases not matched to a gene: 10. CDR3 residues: CSARDHLGLASHEQYF. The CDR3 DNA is TGCAGTGCTAGAGATCATTTGGGACTAGCGTCCCACGAGCAGTACTTC.

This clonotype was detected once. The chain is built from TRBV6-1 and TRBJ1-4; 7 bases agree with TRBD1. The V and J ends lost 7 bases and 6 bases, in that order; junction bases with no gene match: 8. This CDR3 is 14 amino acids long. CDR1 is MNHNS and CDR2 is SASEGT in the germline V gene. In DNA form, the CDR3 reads TGTGCCAGCACCCTGACAGGGAGGGATGAAAAACTGTTTTTT. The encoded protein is CASTLTGRDEKLFF.

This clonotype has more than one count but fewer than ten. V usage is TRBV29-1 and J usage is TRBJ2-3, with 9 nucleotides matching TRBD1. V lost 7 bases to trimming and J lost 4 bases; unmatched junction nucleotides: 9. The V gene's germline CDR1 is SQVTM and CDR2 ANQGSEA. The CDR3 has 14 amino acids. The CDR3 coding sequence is TGCAGCGGGGTGAAACAGGGGGCATCAGATACGCAGTATTTT. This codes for CSGVKQGASDTQYF.

The CDR3 here is CASSYGTGAGNTIYF. For the CDR3, the DNA is TGTGCCAGCAGTTACGGGACAGGGGCCGGAAACACCATATATTTT. V and J are TRBV6-5 and TRBJ1-3; TRBD1 matches at 10 bases. The CDR3 extends over 15 amino acids. The V segment lost 2 bases and the J segment 4 bases; nucleotides outside the gene matches: 2. Per germline, CDR1 MNHEY and CDR2 SVGAGI.

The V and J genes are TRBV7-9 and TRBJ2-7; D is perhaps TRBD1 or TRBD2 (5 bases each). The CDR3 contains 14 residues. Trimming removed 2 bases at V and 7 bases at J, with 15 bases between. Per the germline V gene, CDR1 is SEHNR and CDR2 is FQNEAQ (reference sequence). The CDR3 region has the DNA TGTGCCAGCAGCTTAAGGGACGGCTGCAATGAGCAGTACTTC. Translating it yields CASSLRDGCNEQYF. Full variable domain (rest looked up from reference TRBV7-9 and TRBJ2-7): DTGVSQNPRHKITKRGQNVTFRCDPISEHNRLYWYRQTLGQGPEFLTYFQNEAQLEKSRLLSDRFSAERPKGSFSTLEIQRTEQGDSAMYLCASSLRDGCNEQYFGPGTRLTVT.

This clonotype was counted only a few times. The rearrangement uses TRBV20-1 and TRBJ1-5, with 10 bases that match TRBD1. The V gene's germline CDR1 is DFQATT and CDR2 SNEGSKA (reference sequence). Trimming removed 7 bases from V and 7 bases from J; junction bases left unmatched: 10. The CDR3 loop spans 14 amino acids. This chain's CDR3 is CSVTPGQGKQPQHF. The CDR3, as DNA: TGCAGTGTCACACCGGGACAGGGGAAACAGCCCCAGCATTTT.

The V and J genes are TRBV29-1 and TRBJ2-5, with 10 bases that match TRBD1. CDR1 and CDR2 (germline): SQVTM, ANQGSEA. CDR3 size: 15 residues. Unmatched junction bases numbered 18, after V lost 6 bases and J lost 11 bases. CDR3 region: CSVRPGTGVLYEQYF. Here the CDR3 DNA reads TGCAGCGTACGACCCGGGACAGGGGTTCTCTATGAGCAGTACTTC.

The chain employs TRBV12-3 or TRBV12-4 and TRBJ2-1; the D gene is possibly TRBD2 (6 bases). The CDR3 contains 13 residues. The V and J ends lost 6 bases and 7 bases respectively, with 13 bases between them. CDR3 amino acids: CASRERAINEQFF. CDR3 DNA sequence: TGTGCCAGCAGGGAGCGGGCGATAAATGAGCAGTTCTTC.

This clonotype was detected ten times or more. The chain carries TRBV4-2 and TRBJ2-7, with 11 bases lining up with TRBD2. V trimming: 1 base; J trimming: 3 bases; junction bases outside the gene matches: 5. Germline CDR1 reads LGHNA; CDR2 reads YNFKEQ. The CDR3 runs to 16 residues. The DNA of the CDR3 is TGTGCCAGCAGCCAAGTCCTAGCGGGAGGAGTCTACGAGCAGTACTTC. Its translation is CASSQVLAGGVYEQYF.

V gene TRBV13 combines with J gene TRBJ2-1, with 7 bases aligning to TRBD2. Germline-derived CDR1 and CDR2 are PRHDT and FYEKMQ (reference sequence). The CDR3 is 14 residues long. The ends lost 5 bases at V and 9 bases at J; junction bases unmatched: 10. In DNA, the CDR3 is TGTGCCAGCAGCCCATCCCGACTAGCTATTGAGCAGTTCTTC. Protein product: CASSPSRLAIEQFF.

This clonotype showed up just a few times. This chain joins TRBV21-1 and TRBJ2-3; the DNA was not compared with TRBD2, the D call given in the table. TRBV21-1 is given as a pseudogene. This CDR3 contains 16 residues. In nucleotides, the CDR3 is TGTGCCAGCAGCAAAGTTAATAGCGGGGGAGCAGATACGCAGTATTTT. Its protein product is CASSKVNSGGADTQYF.

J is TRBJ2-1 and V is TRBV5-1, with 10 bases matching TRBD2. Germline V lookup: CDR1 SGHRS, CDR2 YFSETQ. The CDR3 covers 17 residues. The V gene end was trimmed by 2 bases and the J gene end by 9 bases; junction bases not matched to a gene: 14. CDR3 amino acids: CASSFSTSGDPLSEQFF. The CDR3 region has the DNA TGCGCCAGCAGCTTTTCTACTAGCGGGGACCCCCTAAGTGAGCAGTTCTTC.

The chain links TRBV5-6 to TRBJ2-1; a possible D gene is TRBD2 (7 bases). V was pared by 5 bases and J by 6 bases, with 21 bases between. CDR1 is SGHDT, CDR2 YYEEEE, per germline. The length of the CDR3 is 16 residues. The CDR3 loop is CASSPIGGVSRNEQFF. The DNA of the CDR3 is TGTGCCAGCAGTCCTATAGGGGGGGTTAGTCGCAATGAGCAGTTCTTC. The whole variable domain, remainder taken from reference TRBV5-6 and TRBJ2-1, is DAGVTQSPTHLIKTRGQQVTLRCSPKSGHDTVSWYQQALGQGPQFIFQYYEEEERQRGNFPDRFSGHQFPNYSSELNVNALLLGDSALYLCASSPIGGVSRNEQFFGPGTRLTVL.

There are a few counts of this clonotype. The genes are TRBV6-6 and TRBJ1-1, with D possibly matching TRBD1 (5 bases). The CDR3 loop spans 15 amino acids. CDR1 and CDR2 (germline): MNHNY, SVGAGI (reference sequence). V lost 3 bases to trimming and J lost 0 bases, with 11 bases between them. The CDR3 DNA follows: TGTGCCAGCAGTTATTCGGGACTCTTGAACACTGAAGCTTTCTTT. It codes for CASSYSGLLNTEAFF.

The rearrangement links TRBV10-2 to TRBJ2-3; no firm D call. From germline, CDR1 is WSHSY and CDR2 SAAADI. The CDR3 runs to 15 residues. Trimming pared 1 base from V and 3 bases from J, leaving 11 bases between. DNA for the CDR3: TGCGCCAGCAGTGAGTTGCGGCTAAGGACAGATACGCAGTATTTT. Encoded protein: CASSELRLRTDTQYF.

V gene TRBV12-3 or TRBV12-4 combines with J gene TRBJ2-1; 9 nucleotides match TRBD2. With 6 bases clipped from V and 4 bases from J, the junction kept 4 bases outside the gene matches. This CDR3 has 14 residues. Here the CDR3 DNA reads TGTGCCAGCAGGGCGGGGGGGAAGTACAATGAGCAGTTCTTC. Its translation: CASRAGGKYNEQFF.

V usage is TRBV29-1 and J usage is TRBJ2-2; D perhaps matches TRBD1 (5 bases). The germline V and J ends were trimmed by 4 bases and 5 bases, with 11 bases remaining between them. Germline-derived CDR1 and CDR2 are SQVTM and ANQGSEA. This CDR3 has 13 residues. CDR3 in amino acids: CSVVRASTGELFF. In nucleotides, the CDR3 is TGCAGCGTTGTCAGGGCCAGTACCGGGGAGCTGTTTTTT.

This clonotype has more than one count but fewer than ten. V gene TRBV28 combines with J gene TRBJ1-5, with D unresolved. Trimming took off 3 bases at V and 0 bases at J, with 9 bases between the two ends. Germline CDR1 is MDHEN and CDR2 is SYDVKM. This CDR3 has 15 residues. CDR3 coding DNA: TGTGCCAGCAGTTTGCCCGGCAATAGCAATCAGCCCCAGCATTTT. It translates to CASSLPGNSNQPQHF.

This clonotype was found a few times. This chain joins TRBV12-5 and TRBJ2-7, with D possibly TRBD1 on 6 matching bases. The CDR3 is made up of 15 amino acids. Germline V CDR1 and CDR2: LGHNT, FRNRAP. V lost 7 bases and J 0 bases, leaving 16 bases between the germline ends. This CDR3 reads CASDKKTGLSYEQYF. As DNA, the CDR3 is TGTGCTAGTGACAAAAAGACAGGCCTCTCCTACGAGCAGTACTTC.